The entry below gives a single TCR beta chain sequence along with its context. Unmatched junction bases numbered 10, after V lost 3 bases and J lost 2 bases. The CDR3 has 18 amino acids. Germline lookup yields CDR1 SGDLS and CDR2 YYNGEE. The data derive from a study of blood T cell repertoires in COVID-19. Turning to the study itself: Sites in the United States, Italy and Spain provided acute and convalescent COVID-19 samples. Sources were T cells, B-cell-depleted T cells, or PBMCs; the material itself was cDNA or gDNA.

In the original processing: Estimation of nucleated cell counts relied on the amplification of reference gene primers. Using immunoSEQ multiplex PCR, the repertoire was profiled, and TCRdb retains in-frame clones only, with some absent. V, J and clone size derive from that table, while D and trimming were established from the DNA sequence. The repertoire holds 98,000 or so clones, roughly 80% seen once, with over 20% in the top ten. The origin of this receptor is a man aged 60 to 69 with acute or convalescent COVID-19. The chain combines TRBV9 with TRBJ2-1; 11 bases are shared with TRBD2. The sequencing sample was made of peripheral blood. CDR3: CASSGGTSGSTAYNEQFF. The DNA of the CDR3 is TGTGCCAGCAGCGGGGGGACTAGCGGATCTACAGCCTACAATGAGCAGTTCTTC.